This T cell receptor beta chain was identified in a study of blood T cell repertoires in COVID-19. About the study: The origin of the acute and convalescent COVID-19 samples was the United States, Italy and Spain.

Libraries were prepared by immunoSEQ multiplex PCR; TCRdb keeps only in-frame clonotypes and omits some of them. Altogether about 100,000 clones are present, around 87% being singletons, with the ten largest covering roughly 10%. Germline CDR1 reads MNHNS; CDR2 reads SASEGT. The CDR3 totals 16 residues. V lost 2 bases to trimming and J lost 9 bases, with 17 bases between them. This rearrangement joins TRBV6-1 to TRBJ1-6; D possibly corresponds to TRBD1 (5 bases). This TCR was sampled from a woman in her twenties or thirties with acute or convalescent COVID-19. The sequencing sample was made of peripheral blood. CDR3 protein: CASSELGGRTGSPLHF. The CDR3 bases are TGTGCCAGCAGTGAACTGGGGGGACGTACGGGTTCACCCCTCCACTTT.